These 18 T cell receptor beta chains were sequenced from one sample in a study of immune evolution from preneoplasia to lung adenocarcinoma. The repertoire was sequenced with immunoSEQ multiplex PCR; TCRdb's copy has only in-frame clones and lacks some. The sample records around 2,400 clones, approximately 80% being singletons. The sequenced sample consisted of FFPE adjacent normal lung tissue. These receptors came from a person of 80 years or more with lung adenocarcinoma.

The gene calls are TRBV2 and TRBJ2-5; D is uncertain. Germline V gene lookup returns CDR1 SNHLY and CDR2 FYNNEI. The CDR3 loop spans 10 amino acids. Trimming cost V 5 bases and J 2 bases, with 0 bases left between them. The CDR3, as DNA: TGTGCCAGCAGTCAAGAGACCCAGTACTTC. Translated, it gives CASSQETQYF.

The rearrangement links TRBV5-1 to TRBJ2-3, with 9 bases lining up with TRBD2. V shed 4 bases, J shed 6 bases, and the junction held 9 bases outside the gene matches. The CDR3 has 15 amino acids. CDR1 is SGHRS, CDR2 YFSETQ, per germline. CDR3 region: CASSIPGLAGDTQYF. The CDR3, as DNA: TGCGCCAGCAGCATTCCGGGACTAGCAGGTGATACGCAGTATTTT.

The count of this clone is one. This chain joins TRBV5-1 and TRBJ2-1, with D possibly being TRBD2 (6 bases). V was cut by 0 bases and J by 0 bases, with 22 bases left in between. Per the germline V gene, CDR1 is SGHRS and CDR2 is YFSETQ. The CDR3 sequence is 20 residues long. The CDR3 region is CASSLDRRGALRSSYNEQFF. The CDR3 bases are TGCGCCAGCAGCTTGGATCGGCGGGGAGCCCTCCGAAGCTCCTACAATGAGCAGTTCTTC.

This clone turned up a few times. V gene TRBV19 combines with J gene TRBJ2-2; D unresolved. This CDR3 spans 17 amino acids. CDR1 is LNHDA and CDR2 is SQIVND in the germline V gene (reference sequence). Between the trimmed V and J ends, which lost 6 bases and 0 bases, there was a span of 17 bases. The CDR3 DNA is TGTGCCAGTAGCATCATAGGCCTGGAAGCGAACACCGGGGAGCTGTTTTTT. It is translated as CASSIIGLEANTGELFF.

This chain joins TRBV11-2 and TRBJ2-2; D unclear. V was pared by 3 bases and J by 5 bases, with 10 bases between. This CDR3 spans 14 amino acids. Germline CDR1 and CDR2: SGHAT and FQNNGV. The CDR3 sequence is CASSLSAVTGELFF. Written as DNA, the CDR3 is TGTGCCAGCAGCTTGAGTGCTGTAACCGGGGAGCTGTTTTTT.

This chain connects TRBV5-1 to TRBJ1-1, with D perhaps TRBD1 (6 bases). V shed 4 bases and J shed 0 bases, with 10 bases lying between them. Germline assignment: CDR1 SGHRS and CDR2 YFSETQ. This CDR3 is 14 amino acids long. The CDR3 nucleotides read TGCGCCAGCAGCGCCGGGACACTGAACACTGAAGCTTTCTTT. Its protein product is CASSAGTLNTEAFF.

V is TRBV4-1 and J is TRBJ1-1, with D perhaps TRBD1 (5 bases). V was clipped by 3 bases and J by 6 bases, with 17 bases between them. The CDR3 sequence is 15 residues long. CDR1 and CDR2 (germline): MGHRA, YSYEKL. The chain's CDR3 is CASSQPGSGDSEAFF. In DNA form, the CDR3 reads TGCGCCAGCAGCCAGCCTGGGAGTGGGGACTCTGAAGCTTTCTTT.

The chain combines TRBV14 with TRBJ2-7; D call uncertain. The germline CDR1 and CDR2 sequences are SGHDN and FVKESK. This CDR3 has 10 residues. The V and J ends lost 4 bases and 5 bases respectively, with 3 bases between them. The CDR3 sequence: CASSRDEQYF. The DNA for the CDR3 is TGTGCCAGCAGCCGGGACGAGCAGTACTTC.

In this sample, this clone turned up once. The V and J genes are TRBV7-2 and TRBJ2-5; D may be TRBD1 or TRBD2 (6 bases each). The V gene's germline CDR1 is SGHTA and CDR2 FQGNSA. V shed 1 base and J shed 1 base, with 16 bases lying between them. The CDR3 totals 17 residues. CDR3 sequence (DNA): TGTGCCAGCAGCTTAGTTGGCGGCTGGGGGGCCCAAGAGACCCAGTACTTC. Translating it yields CASSLVGGWGAQETQYF.

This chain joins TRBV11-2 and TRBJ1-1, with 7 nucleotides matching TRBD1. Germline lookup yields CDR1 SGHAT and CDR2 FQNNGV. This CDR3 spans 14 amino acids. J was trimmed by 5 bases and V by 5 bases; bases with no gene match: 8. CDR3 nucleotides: TGTGCCAGCAGCATCCGGACAGGTGGGACTGAAGCTTTCTTT. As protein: CASSIRTGGTEAFF.

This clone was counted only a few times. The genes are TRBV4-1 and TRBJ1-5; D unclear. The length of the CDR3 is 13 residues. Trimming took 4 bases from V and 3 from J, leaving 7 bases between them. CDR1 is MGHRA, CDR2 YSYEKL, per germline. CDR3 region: CASSPGYNQPQHF. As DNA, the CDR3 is TGCGCCAGCAGCCCCGGGTACAATCAGCCCCAGCATTTT.

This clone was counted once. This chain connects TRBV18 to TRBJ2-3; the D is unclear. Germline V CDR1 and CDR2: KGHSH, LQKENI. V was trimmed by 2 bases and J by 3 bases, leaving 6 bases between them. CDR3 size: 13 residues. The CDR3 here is CASSPSLTDTQYF. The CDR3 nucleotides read TGTGCCAGCTCACCATCGCTAACAGATACGCAGTATTTT.

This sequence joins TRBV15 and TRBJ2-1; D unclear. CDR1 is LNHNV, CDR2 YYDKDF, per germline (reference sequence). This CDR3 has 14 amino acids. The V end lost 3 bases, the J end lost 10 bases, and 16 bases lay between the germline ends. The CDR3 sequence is CATSSHGVYGEQFF. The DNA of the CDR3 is TGTGCCACCAGCAGTCATGGGGTTTATGGCGAGCAGTTCTTC.

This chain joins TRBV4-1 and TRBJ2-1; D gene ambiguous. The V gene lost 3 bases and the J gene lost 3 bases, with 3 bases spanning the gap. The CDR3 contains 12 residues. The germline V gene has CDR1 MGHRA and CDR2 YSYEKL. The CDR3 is CASSQNYNEQFF. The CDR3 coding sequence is TGCGCCAGCAGCCAGAACTACAATGAGCAGTTCTTC.

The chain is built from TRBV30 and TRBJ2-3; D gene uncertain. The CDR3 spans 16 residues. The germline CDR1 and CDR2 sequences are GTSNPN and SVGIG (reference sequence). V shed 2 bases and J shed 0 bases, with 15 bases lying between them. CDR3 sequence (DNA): TGTGCCTGGAGTCCAATTATGTTCCCTAGCACAGATACGCAGTATTTT. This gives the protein CAWSPIMFPSTDTQYF.

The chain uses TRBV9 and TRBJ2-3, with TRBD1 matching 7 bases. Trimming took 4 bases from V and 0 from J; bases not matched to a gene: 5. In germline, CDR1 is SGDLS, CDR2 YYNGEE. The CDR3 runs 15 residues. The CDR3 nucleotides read TGTGCCAGCAGCTACGGGACAGCTAGCACAGATACGCAGTATTTT. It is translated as CASSYGTASTDTQYF.

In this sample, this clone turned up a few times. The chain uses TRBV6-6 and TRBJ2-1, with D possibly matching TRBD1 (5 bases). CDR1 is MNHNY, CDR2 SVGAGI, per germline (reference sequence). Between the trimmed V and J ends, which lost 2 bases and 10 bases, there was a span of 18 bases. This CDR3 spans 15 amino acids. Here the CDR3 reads CASSYPPPGLGEQFF. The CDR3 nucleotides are TGTGCCAGCAGTTACCCGCCTCCAGGGCTTGGAGAGCAGTTCTTC.

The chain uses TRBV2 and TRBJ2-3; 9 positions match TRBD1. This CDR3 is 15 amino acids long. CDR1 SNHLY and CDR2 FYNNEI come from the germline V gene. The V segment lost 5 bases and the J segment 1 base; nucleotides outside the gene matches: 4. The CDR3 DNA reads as TGTGCCAGCAGTTTCCGGGACAGGGGCACAGATACGCAGTATTTT. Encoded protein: CASSFRDRGTDTQYF.